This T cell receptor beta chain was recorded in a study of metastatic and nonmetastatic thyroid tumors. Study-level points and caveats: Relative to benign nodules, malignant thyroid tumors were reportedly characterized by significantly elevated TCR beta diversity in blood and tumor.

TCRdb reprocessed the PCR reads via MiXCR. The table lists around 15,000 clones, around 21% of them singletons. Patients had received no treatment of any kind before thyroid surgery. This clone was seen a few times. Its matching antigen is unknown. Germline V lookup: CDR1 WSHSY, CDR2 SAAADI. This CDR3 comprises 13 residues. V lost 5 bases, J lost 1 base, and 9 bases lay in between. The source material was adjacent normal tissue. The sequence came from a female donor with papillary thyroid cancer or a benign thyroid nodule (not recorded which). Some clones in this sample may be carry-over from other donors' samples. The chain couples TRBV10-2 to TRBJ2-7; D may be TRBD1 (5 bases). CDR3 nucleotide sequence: TGCGCCAGCAGTATGGACACGTCCTACGAGCAGTACTTC. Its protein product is CASSMDTSYEQYF.